These 23 T cell receptor beta chains came from one sample sequenced in a study of CD8+CD57+ T cells in acquired aplastic anemia. Investigators profiled TCR beta VDJ and CDR3 from genomic DNA template. TCRdb re-called the reads with MiXCR, one entry per CDR3 protein. The sample includes around 190,000 distinct CDR3 sequences, approximately 60% of them seen just once. What was sequenced was sorted CD4+, CD8+, or CD8+CD57+ T cells (not recorded which) from PBMCs. The receptors here all came from a human donor in good health.

The gene calls are TRBV9 and TRBJ2-3; D gene ambiguous. The CDR3 has 15 amino acids. CDR1 and CDR2 from the germline V gene are SGDLS and YYNGEE. V was cut by 3 bases and J by 2 bases, with 13 bases left in between. The CDR3 sequence: CASSATQANTDTQYF. The CDR3 region has the DNA TGTGCCAGCAGCGCCACTCAGGCTAACACAGATACGCAGTATTTT.

This clonotype was detected ten times or more. A much more abundant neighbour one base away suggests this may be a read error. V usage is TRBV20-1 and J usage is TRBJ2-7, with D hard to call. CDR3 length equals 11 residues. The V end lost 1 base, the J end lost 6 bases, and 7 bases lay between the germline ends. Germline V gives CDR1 DFQATT, CDR2 SNEGSKA (reference sequence). The CDR3 here is CSARVSCEQYF. DNA for the CDR3: TGCAGTGCTAGAGTCTCATGCGAGCAGTACTTC.

In its sample, this clonotype was seen a few times. The rearrangement joins TRBV20-1 to TRBJ2-3; no firm D call. The CDR3 runs to 13 residues. With 6 bases removed from V and 1 base from J, the gap between germline ends came to 11 bases. Per germline, CDR1 DFQATT and CDR2 SNEGSKA (reference sequence). The CDR3 sequence: CSAPRSGTDTQYF. In nucleotides, the CDR3 is TGCAGTGCCCCTCGGAGTGGCACAGATACGCAGTATTTT.

This rearrangement joins TRBV7-9 to TRBJ2-3, with D perhaps assigned TRBD1 or TRBD2 (6 bases each). The V end lost 7 bases, the J end lost 4 bases, and 18 bases lay between the germline ends. The length of the CDR3 is 15 residues. The germline gives CDR1 SEHNR, CDR2 FQNEAQ (reference sequence). Here the CDR3 reads CASTIRGALSDTQYF. CDR3 coding DNA: TGTGCCAGCACGATAAGGGGGGCGCTTTCAGATACGCAGTATTTT.

This clonotype occurred a few times. CDR3 residues: CASRLEGRRNTIYF. In DNA form, the CDR3 reads TGTGCCAGTAGACTTGAAGGGCGTCGAAACACCATATATTTT. The V call is TRBV19, the J call TRBJ1-3; no definite D call. Germline CDR1 reads LNHDA; CDR2 reads SQIVND (reference sequence). This CDR3 contains 14 residues. V lost 6 bases and J 5 bases, leaving 14 bases between the germline ends.

This clonotype was recorded only once. This clone may be a read error of a much larger clone one base away. The missing conserved phenylalanine or tryptophan at the end of this CDR3 makes a read error likely. This chain joins TRBV7-6 and TRBJ1-4; D call uncertain. The CDR3 covers 13 residues. Trimming removed 5 bases from V and 7 bases from J, with 11 bases in between. Germline V gives CDR1 SGHVS, CDR2 FNYEAQ. The CDR3 spells CASSQESFEKLFS. The CDR3 nucleotides read TGTGCCAGCAGCCAAGAGTCGTTTGAAAAACTGTTTTCT.

This rearrangement joins TRBV5-1 to TRBJ2-3; 8 nucleotides align to TRBD2. The CDR3 consists of 15 residues. With 4 bases clipped from V and 6 bases from J, the junction kept 10 bases outside the gene matches. Germline V CDR1 and CDR2: SGHRS, YFSETQ. CDR3 in amino acids: CASSPPGLAGDTQYF. The DNA for the CDR3 is TGCGCCAGCAGCCCCCCCGGACTAGCAGGGGATACGCAGTATTTT.

The table lists this clonotype with a few counts. This sequence joins TRBV9 and TRBJ1-1; D is uncertain. The length of the CDR3 is 14 residues. V was pared by 0 bases and J by 1 base, with 7 bases between. Germline V gene data show CDR1 as SGDLS and CDR2 as YYNGEE. DNA of the CDR3: TGTGCCAGCAGCGTAGAGTCAGAGAACACTGAAGCTTTCTTT. Its translation: CASSVESENTEAFF.

This rearrangement joins TRBV7-2 to TRBJ1-1; D gene unclear. The germline V gene encodes CDR1 SGHTA and CDR2 FQGNSA. Between the trimmed V and J ends, which lost 3 bases and 2 bases, there was a span of 7 bases. This CDR3 contains 13 residues. CDR3 in DNA: TGTGCCAGCAGCTTCGACGGAAACACTGAAGCTTTCTTT. It codes for CASSFDGNTEAFF. Filled out from reference TRBV7-2 and TRBJ1-1, the complete variable domain reads GAGVSQSPSNKVTEKGKDVELRCDPISGHTALYWYRQSLGQGLEFLIYFQGNSAPDKSGLPSDRFSAERTGGSVSTLTIQRTQQEDSAVYLCASSFDGNTEAFFGQGTRLTVV.

With regard to this clonotype: A much larger clone differs from this one at a single base, so this may be a read error. The genes are TRBV2 and TRBJ1-2, with TRBD1 as a possible D gene (5 bases). The CDR3 has 12 residues. Between the trimmed V and J ends, which lost 6 bases and 2 bases, there was a span of 7 bases. Germline-derived CDR1 and CDR2 are SNHLY and FYNNEI. DNA for the CDR3: TGTGCCAGCAGGACAGCAAACTATGGCTACACCTTC. It is translated as CASRTANYGYTF.

This sequence joins TRBV20-1 and TRBJ2-3, with 9 bases identical to TRBD2. Germline lookup yields CDR1 DFQATT and CDR2 SNEGSKA (reference sequence). This CDR3 contains 13 residues. After removal of 3 bases from V and 6 bases from J, the junction contained 4 bases not matched to a gene. Here the CDR3 reads CSARMRGGDTQYF. CDR3 coding DNA: TGCAGTGCTAGGATGCGGGGGGGCGATACGCAGTATTTT.

The chain combines TRBV20-1 with TRBJ2-7; 11 nucleotides line up with TRBD2. The CDR3 is 15 residues long. Germline assignment: CDR1 DFQATT and CDR2 SNEGSKA (reference sequence). Losses at the gene ends were 5 bases for V and 2 bases for J; bases not matched to a gene: 8. The CDR3 region has the DNA TGCAGTGCTCCCCGACTAGCGGGAAGGGCCTACGAGCAGTACTTC. It is translated as CSAPRLAGRAYEQYF.

The chain has TRBV19 and TRBJ1-5; 9 positions agree with TRBD1. V was clipped by 1 base and J by 6 bases; unmatched bases: 4. The CDR3 covers 15 residues. Germline V CDR1 and CDR2: LNHDA, SQIVND (reference sequence). The CDR3 here is CASSIGGQGGQPQHF. The CDR3 region has the DNA TGTGCCAGTAGTATAGGGGGACAGGGCGGTCAGCCCCAGCATTTT.

V is TRBV11-2 and J is TRBJ2-1, with 8 bases aligning to TRBD2. There are 14 residues in the CDR3. In germline, CDR1 is SGHAT, CDR2 FQNNGV. Trimming removed 6 bases from V and 9 bases from J; junction bases left unmatched: 10. CDR3 in DNA: TGTGCCAGCAGAGGGGCTAGCGGGTATGGTGAGCAGTTCTTC. This translates into CASRGASGYGEQFF.

The V gene is TRBV19, the J gene TRBJ2-7, with a possible D match to TRBD2 (6 bases). V shed 1 base and J shed 5 bases, with 15 bases lying between them. The CDR3 runs to 15 residues. Germline CDR1 is LNHDA and CDR2 is SQIVND (reference sequence). CDR3 nucleotides: TGTGCCAGTAGTATAGGTGGGACTTCCCTCCACGAGCAGTACTTC. It encodes CASSIGGTSLHEQYF.

The rearrangement joins TRBV4-2 to TRBJ1-2; 7 bases match TRBD1. The CDR3 extends over 18 amino acids. The germline V gene encodes CDR1 LGHNA and CDR2 YNFKEQ. Germline trimming cut 4 bases from V and 8 bases from J; bases unmatched to any gene: 22. CDR3 in DNA: TGTGCCAGCAGCCCCCGGTTGTATGGGGACAGTGAAATGGGGGGCTACACCTTC. Amino acids: CASSPRLYGDSEMGGYTF.

In its sample, this clonotype was seen once. The chain recombines TRBV6-1 with TRBJ2-7, with TRBD2 matching over 16 bases. V was pared by 6 bases and J by 6 bases, with 5 bases of the junction left unmatched. The germline V gene encodes CDR1 MNHNS and CDR2 SASEGT. CDR3 length: 15 amino acids. The CDR3 coding sequence is TGTGCCAGCAGGTCGGGACTAGCGGGAGGGATCGAGCAGTACTTC. Translated: CASRSGLAGGIEQYF.

This sequence joins TRBV7-9 and TRBJ2-7, with 9 bases matching TRBD1. Germline CDR1 is SEHNR and CDR2 is FQNEAQ (reference sequence). The CDR3 spans 14 residues. V shed 5 bases, J shed 6 bases, and the junction held 8 bases outside the gene matches. Written as DNA, the CDR3 is TGTGCCAGCAGCATACCGGGACAGGGTCGCGAGCAGTACTTC. Amino acid sequence: CASSIPGQGREQYF.

The gene calls are TRBV9 and TRBJ2-7; 8 positions match TRBD1. CDR3 length equals 16 residues. V lost 0 bases, J lost 3 bases, and 8 bases stayed unmatched. Germline V CDR1 and CDR2: SGDLS, YYNGEE. Written as DNA, the CDR3 is TGTGCCAGCAGCGTAGGGGGGACAGGTTCCATCTACGAGCAGTACTTC. Amino acid sequence: CASSVGGTGSIYEQYF.

This clonotype was seen a few times. The chain employs TRBV20-1 and TRBJ2-3, with 8 positions matching TRBD2. The CDR3 contains 13 residues. The V gene's germline CDR1 is DFQATT and CDR2 SNEGSKA (reference sequence). The V gene end was trimmed by 5 bases and the J gene end by 5 bases; junction bases not matched to a gene: 6. In DNA, the CDR3 is TGCAGTGCTCCCTCCGGGACTAGAGATACGCAGTATTTT. Its translation: CSAPSGTRDTQYF.

V usage is TRBV7-2 and J usage is TRBJ2-7; TRBD1 might be the D (5 bases). The germline CDR1 and CDR2 sequences are SGHTA and FQGNSA. The length of the CDR3 is 14 residues. Trimming cost V 3 bases and J 2 bases, with 11 bases left between them. This CDR3 reads CASSFRQRAYEQYF. The CDR3 DNA is TGTGCCAGCAGCTTTCGACAGCGTGCCTACGAGCAGTACTTC.

The V and J genes are TRBV7-2 and TRBJ1-2; 7 nucleotides agree with TRBD1. This CDR3 spans 15 amino acids. Germline V gene sequence: CDR1 SGHTA, CDR2 FQGNSA. The J segment lost 5 bases and the V segment lost 5 bases, leaving 11 bases of the junction unmatched. Here the CDR3 reads CASSGSSRGIYGYTF. The DNA of the CDR3 is TGTGCCAGCAGCGGATCGAGCAGGGGGATTTATGGCTACACCTTC. Full variable domain (missing parts from reference TRBV7-2 and TRBJ1-2): GAGVSQSPSNKVTEKGKDVELRCDPISGHTALYWYRQSLGQGLEFLIYFQGNSAPDKSGLPSDRFSAERTGGSVSTLTIQRTQQEDSAVYLCASSGSSRGIYGYTFGSGTRLTVV.

For this clonotype: The germline gene is not matched at one end of the junction; a read error may be the cause. This chain connects TRBV4-1 to TRBJ2-1; D possibly uses TRBD1 or TRBD2 (6 bases each). The DNA end lines up better with TRBJ2-7; the J call may be wrong. Germline CDR1 reads MGHRA; CDR2 reads YSYEKL. CDR3 length equals 15 residues. In nucleotides, the CDR3 is TGTGCCAGCAGCCAAGCCGGGGGCTCCACCTACGAGCAGTACTTC. Translated: CASSQAGGSTYEQYF.